The 31 T cell receptor beta chains in this list originate from one sample, sequenced in a study of T cell responses to AZD1222 COVID-19 vaccine. The assay was immunoSEQ multiplex PCR, and TCRdb's table has in-frame clones only and misses some. The table records approximately 150,000 clones, roughly 90% of them present only once. Specimen: peripheral blood, collected on day 0 of AZD1222 vaccination. All receptors derive from an adult in good health.

This clone was recorded only once. The chain recombines TRBV5-1 with TRBJ2-5; no definite D call. Looked up from germline, CDR1 is SGHRS and CDR2 is YFSETQ. V lost 3 bases, J lost 0 bases, and 9 bases lay in between. CDR3 length: 14 residues. CDR3 loop: CASSYLTDQETQYF. The DNA for the CDR3 is TGCGCCAGCAGCTACTTGACGGACCAAGAGACCCAGTACTTC.

V usage is TRBV6-5 and J usage is TRBJ2-3; 8 bases fit TRBD1. The germline gives CDR1 MNHEY, CDR2 SVGAGI. V shed 2 bases, J shed 1 base, and the junction held 2 bases outside the gene matches. The length of the CDR3 is 15 residues. CDR3 in amino acids: CASSYGQGRTDTQYF. The CDR3 nucleotides read TGTGCCAGCAGTTACGGACAGGGCCGCACAGATACGCAGTATTTT.

The chain is built from TRBV5-1 and TRBJ2-3; 8 bases are shared with TRBD2. The CDR3 totals 15 residues. Germline V CDR1 and CDR2: SGHRS, YFSETQ. The J segment lost 7 bases and the V segment lost 3 bases, leaving 10 bases of the junction unmatched. The CDR3 DNA reads as TGCGCCAGCAGCTCTCGGGGGGGCATCCAATATACGCAGTATTTT. Amino acid sequence: CASSSRGGIQYTQYF.

The chain couples TRBV7-8 to TRBJ2-7; perhaps TRBD1 as D (7 bases). Germline CDR1 and CDR2: SGHVS and FQNEAQ. Trimming took off 5 bases at V and 3 bases at J, with 17 bases between the two ends. This CDR3 region has 15 residues. The CDR3 reads CASSLGRTGLYEQYF. In DNA, the CDR3 is TGTGCCAGCAGCCTAGGGAGGACAGGTCTCTACGAGCAGTACTTC.

The V call is TRBV19, the J call TRBJ1-2; possible D gene TRBD1, 6 bases. Trimming took 4 bases from V and 7 from J, leaving 16 bases between them. Germline CDR1 is LNHDA and CDR2 is SQIVND (reference sequence). The CDR3 is 14 residues long. CDR3 DNA: TGTGCCAGTAGTAATACAGGGACTGTTCCTGGCTACACCTTC. This encodes CASSNTGTVPGYTF.

The sample holds a few counts of this clone. CDR3 loop: CASSLTPPGQATEAFF. CDR3 in DNA: TGTGCCAGCAGCCTGACCCCACCGGGACAGGCCACTGAAGCTTTCTTT. The V call is TRBV7-3, the J call TRBJ1-1; 8 bases fit TRBD1. The CDR3 has 16 amino acids. V shed 5 bases, J shed 4 bases, and the junction held 12 bases outside the gene matches. Germline V CDR1 and CDR2: SGHTA, FQGTGA.

J is TRBJ2-3 and V is TRBV29-1; D tentatively reads TRBD1 or TRBD2 (6 bases each). V lost 1 base and J lost 2, with 13 bases in between. CDR1 is SQVTM and CDR2 is ANQGSEA in the germline V gene. CDR3 length equals 15 residues. CDR3 bases: TGCAGCGTTGAAGGGGGGGCCAAAGACACAGATACGCAGTATTTT. Its translation: CSVEGGAKDTDTQYF.

The J gene is TRBJ1-3, the V gene TRBV6-6; D not resolved. V was pared by 6 bases and J by 0 bases, with 6 bases between. Germline V gene lookup returns CDR1 MNHNY and CDR2 SVGAGI (reference sequence). This CDR3 has 13 residues. The chain's CDR3 is CASRDHSGNTIYF. The CDR3 DNA is TGTGCCAGCAGGGACCACTCTGGAAACACCATATATTTT.

The chain recombines TRBV4-2 with TRBJ1-2; 8 positions agree with TRBD1. Trimming cost V 1 base and J 8 bases; bases outside gene matches: 6. The CDR3 contains 14 residues. Germline V lookup: CDR1 LGHNA, CDR2 YNFKEQ. The CDR3 reads CASSQGQGREGYTF. In DNA form, the CDR3 reads TGTGCCAGCAGCCAAGGACAGGGGAGGGAAGGCTACACCTTC.

This clone was detected once. The gene calls are TRBV5-8 and TRBJ2-7; D unclear. The CDR3 length is 12 residues. V shed 7 bases and J shed 6 bases, with 14 bases lying between them. Germline values: CDR1 SGHTS, CDR2 YDEGEE. The CDR3: CASVALRSEQYF. CDR3 bases: TGTGCCAGCGTTGCCCTAAGATCCGAGCAGTACTTC.

The rearrangement uses TRBV4-2 and TRBJ1-5, with D hard to call. Germline CDR1 and CDR2: LGHNA and YNFKEQ. The CDR3 extends over 14 amino acids. Trimming removed 5 bases from V and 4 bases from J, with 12 bases in between. CDR3 DNA sequence: TGTGCCAGCAGCGTCGGCGCCGGGAATCAGCCCCAGCATTTT. This encodes CASSVGAGNQPQHF.

This clone was recorded a few times. The chain combines TRBV4-1 with TRBJ1-2, with D unclear. V gave up 4 bases and J gave up 5 bases, with 5 bases separating them. There are 11 residues in the CDR3. CDR1 and CDR2 (germline): MGHRA, YSYEKL. Here the CDR3 DNA reads TGCGCCAGCAGCCGGGGTTATGGCTACACCTTC. Its protein is CASSRGYGYTF.

The chain has TRBV11-3 and TRBJ2-2, with 11 bases identical to TRBD2. Trimming cost V 5 bases and J 4 bases; bases outside gene matches: 6. This CDR3 comprises 16 residues. Looked up from germline, CDR1 is SGHNT and CDR2 is YENEEA. The CDR3: CASSPPLAGATGELFF. As DNA, the CDR3 is TGTGCCAGCAGCCCCCCACTAGCGGGGGCCACCGGGGAGCTGTTTTTT. Full variable domain (missing parts from reference TRBV11-3 and TRBJ2-2): EAGVVQSPRYKIIEKKQPVAFWCNPISGHNTLYWYLQNLGQGPELLIRYENEEAVDDSQLPKDRFSAERLKGVDSTLKIQPAELGDSAVYLCASSPPLAGATGELFFGEGSRLTVL.

The chain uses TRBV6-5 and TRBJ1-2, with D possibly being TRBD1 (6 bases). Per the germline V gene, CDR1 is MNHEY and CDR2 is SVGAGI. The V end lost 3 bases, the J end lost 8 bases, and 22 bases lay between the germline ends. This CDR3 is built from 16 residues. The CDR3 protein is CASSYSGRRTDDGYTF. The CDR3 DNA sequence: TGTGCCAGCAGTTATTCCGGACGCCGGACAGATGACGGCTACACCTTC.

The chain carries TRBV5-4 and TRBJ2-3; possibly TRBD2 for D (5 bases). Trimming stripped 2 bases from V and 5 bases from J, with 15 bases between. Germline CDR1 reads SGHNT; CDR2 reads YYREEE (reference sequence). The CDR3 sequence is 15 residues long. The CDR3: CASSLVASRGDTQYF. The CDR3, as DNA: TGTGCCAGCAGCTTAGTCGCTAGCCGAGGAGATACGCAGTATTTT. The full variable domain, its missing parts supplied by reference TRBV5-4 and TRBJ2-3, is ETGVTQSPTHLIKTRGQQVTLRCSSQSGHNTVSWYQQALGQGPQFIFQYYREEENGRGNFPPRFSGLQFPNYSSELNVNALELDDSALYLCASSLVASRGDTQYFGPGTRLTVL.

The chain uses TRBV6-4 and TRBJ2-5; 9 nucleotides line up with TRBD2. Germline assignment: CDR1 MRHNA and CDR2 SNTAGT. V shed 3 bases and J 2 bases; nucleotides not matched to a gene: 4. The CDR3 loop spans 15 amino acids. The CDR3: CASSESSGEQETQYF. CDR3 nucleotides: TGTGCCAGCAGTGAGTCTAGCGGGGAGCAAGAGACCCAGTACTTC.

The chain uses TRBV30 and TRBJ2-3; TRBD2 matches 8 bases. This CDR3 has 11 amino acids. Germline V gene sequence: CDR1 GTSNPN, CDR2 SVGIG (reference sequence). The V segment lost 7 bases and the J segment 9 bases; nucleotides outside the gene matches: 6. CDR3 region: CASAGGRTQYF. CDR3 in DNA: TGTGCCTCCGCTGGCGGGAGGACGCAGTATTTT.

Details on this clone: Other DNA sequences of this sample code for an identical CDR3. The V and J genes are TRBV28 and TRBJ1-3, with D possibly TRBD1 on 5 matching bases. Between the trimmed V and J ends, which lost 5 bases and 0 bases, there was a span of 8 bases. Germline CDR1 reads MDHEN; CDR2 reads SYDVKM. The CDR3 is 14 residues long. CDR3 sequence (DNA): TGTGCCAGCAGTCCAGGGTCCTCTGGAAACACCATATATTTT. This sequence encodes CASSPGSSGNTIYF. The whole variable domain, filled in from reference TRBV28 and TRBJ1-3, reads DVKVTQSSRYLVKRTGEKVFLECVQDMDHENMFWYRQDPGLGLRLIYFSYDVKMKEKGDIPEGYSVSREKKERFSLILESASTNQTSMYLCASSPGSSGNTIYFGEGSWLTVV.

This clone was recorded a few times. The chain is built from TRBV6-1 and TRBJ2-7; D unresolved. Trimming left V 4 bases short and J 3 bases short, with 19 bases between. Germline CDR1 MNHNS, CDR2 SASEGT. This CDR3 contains 16 residues. The CDR3 sequence: CASSGSGPNDGYEQYF. The CDR3 DNA reads TGTGCCAGCAGTGGGTCCGGGCCAAACGACGGCTACGAGCAGTACTTC.

This sequence joins TRBV5-5 and TRBJ2-7; 7 positions match TRBD2. The length of the CDR3 is 16 residues. The germline V gene encodes CDR1 SGHKS and CDR2 YYEKEE (reference sequence). V was clipped by 0 bases and J by 3 bases; unmatched bases: 9. DNA of the CDR3: TGTGCCAGCAGCTTGGATTTCGGGACTACCGGCTACGAGCAGTACTTC. Translating it yields CASSLDFGTTGYEQYF.

Only one count was recorded for this clone. The chain recombines TRBV12-3 or TRBV12-4 with TRBJ2-3, with D uncertain. The CDR3 spans 13 residues. Trimming pared 3 bases from V and 2 bases from J, leaving 6 bases between. As DNA, the CDR3 is TGTGCCAGCAGTTTTAGCAACACAGATACGCAGTATTTT. This gives the protein CASSFSNTDTQYF.

The rearrangement links TRBV27 to TRBJ2-5, with D tentatively TRBD1 or TRBD2 (5 bases each). V was pared by 3 bases and J by 3 bases, with 11 bases between. This CDR3 is 14 amino acids long. CDR1 and CDR2 from the germline V gene are MNHEY and SMNVEV (reference sequence). The DNA for the CDR3 is TGTGCCAGCAGTTTCAAGGGACCGAAAGAGACCCAGTACTTC. Protein product: CASSFKGPKETQYF.

This chain links TRBV12-3 or TRBV12-4 with TRBJ2-3; 9 bases fit TRBD2. With V trimmed by 5 bases and J by 5 bases, 2 bases remained unmatched. The CDR3 has 13 amino acids. The CDR3 DNA reads as TGTGCCAGCAGTCGGCGGGGGGGAGATACGCAGTATTTT. Translated: CASSRRGGDTQYF.

The rearrangement uses TRBV5-4 and TRBJ2-3; 7 bases line up with TRBD2. From germline, CDR1 is SGHNT and CDR2 YYREEE (reference sequence). J was trimmed by 2 bases and V by 3 bases; bases with no gene match: 6. The CDR3 is 15 residues long. CDR3 sequence: CASSWGAGVTDTQYF. Here the CDR3 DNA reads TGTGCCAGCAGCTGGGGCGCGGGGGTCACAGATACGCAGTATTTT.

The chain joins TRBV19 to TRBJ1-1; D is perhaps TRBD1 (5 bases). Per germline, CDR1 LNHDA and CDR2 SQIVND (reference sequence). The V end lost 2 bases, the J end lost 5 bases, and 12 bases lay between the germline ends. The CDR3 has 14 residues. CDR3 sequence: CASSIIGVRTEAFF. The CDR3 DNA is TGTGCCAGTAGTATAATAGGGGTACGGACTGAAGCTTTCTTT.

J is TRBJ1-3 and V is TRBV4-1; D is perhaps TRBD1 (6 bases). Germline V CDR1 and CDR2: MGHRA, YSYEKL. Trimming pared 4 bases from V and 0 bases from J, leaving 13 bases between. The CDR3 covers 16 residues. CDR3 bases: TGCGCCAGCAGCCTCAAGGGGGGCGACTCTGGAAACACCATATATTTT. It codes for CASSLKGGDSGNTIYF.

The chain links TRBV6-2 or TRBV6-3 to TRBJ2-3; the match to TRBD1 covers 11 bases. The CDR3 has 17 amino acids. The V segment lost 1 base and the J segment 7 bases; nucleotides outside the gene matches: 10. The germline V gene encodes CDR1 MNHEY and CDR2 SVGEGT. Here the CDR3 DNA reads TGTGCCAGCAGTTACTTCGCCGGGACAGGGGGAGAAAATACGCAGTATTTT. This sequence encodes CASSYFAGTGGENTQYF.

The gene calls are TRBV9 and TRBJ1-2; D possibly corresponds to TRBD1 (6 bases). With 0 bases removed from V and 2 bases from J, the gap between germline ends came to 17 bases. In germline, CDR1 is SGDLS, CDR2 YYNGEE. This CDR3 contains 17 residues. CDR3 loop: CASSVGPILDSNYGYTF. In DNA, the CDR3 is TGTGCCAGCAGCGTAGGCCCGATCCTGGACAGCAACTATGGCTACACCTTC.

As DNA, the CDR3 is TGTGCCAGCAGCGCCCTATGGGGTGATTCACCCCTCCACTTT. It translates to CASSALWGDSPLHF. The chain joins TRBV9 to TRBJ1-6, with no clear D. Germline V gene sequence: CDR1 SGDLS, CDR2 YYNGEE. V lost 3 bases, J lost 8 bases, and 12 bases lay in between. The CDR3 spans 14 residues.

V gene TRBV28 combines with J gene TRBJ2-3, with 9 bases aligning to TRBD1. Germline loops: CDR1 MDHEN, CDR2 SYDVKM. V lost 4 bases, J lost 3 bases, and 5 bases stayed unmatched. This CDR3 is built from 15 residues. CDR3 sequence (DNA): TGTGCCAGCAGTTGGACAGGGGCGGGTACAGATACGCAGTATTTT. Residues: CASSWTGAGTDTQYF.

In its sample, this clone was seen once. The chain carries TRBV11-2 and TRBJ2-1; D unclear. The germline V and J ends were trimmed by 5 bases and 0 bases, with 11 bases remaining between them. In germline, CDR1 is SGHAT, CDR2 FQNNGV. There are 15 residues in the CDR3. The CDR3 is CASSPFKSSYNEQFF. The CDR3 region has the DNA TGTGCCAGCAGCCCATTCAAAAGCTCCTACAATGAGCAGTTCTTC.